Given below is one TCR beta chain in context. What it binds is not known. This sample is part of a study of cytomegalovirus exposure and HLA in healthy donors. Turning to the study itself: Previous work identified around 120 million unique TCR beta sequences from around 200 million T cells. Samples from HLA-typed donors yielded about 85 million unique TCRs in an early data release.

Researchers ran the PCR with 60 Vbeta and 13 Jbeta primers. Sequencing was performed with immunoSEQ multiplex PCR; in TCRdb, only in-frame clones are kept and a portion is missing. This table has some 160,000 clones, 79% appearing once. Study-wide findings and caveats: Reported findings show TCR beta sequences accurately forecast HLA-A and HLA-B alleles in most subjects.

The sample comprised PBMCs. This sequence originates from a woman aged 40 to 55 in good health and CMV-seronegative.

The CDR3 region is CASSRNQGGNTIYF. For the CDR3, the DNA is TGTGCCAGCAGCCGCAATCAGGGGGGAAACACCATATATTTT. The chain carries TRBV5-8 and TRBJ1-3, with a possible D match to TRBD1 (6 bases). Germline CDR1 reads SGHTS; CDR2 reads YDEGEE. The CDR3 has 14 residues. V lost 4 bases to trimming and J lost 4 bases, with 12 bases between them.